The sequence of this TCR beta chain was determined in a study of blood T cell repertoires in COVID-19. Study background: Samples came from the United States, Italy and Spain, spanning acute and convalescent COVID-19. In each case, the material was cDNA or gDNA derived from T cells, B-cell-depleted T cells, or PBMCs.

Profiling relied on immunoSEQ multiplex PCR, and the TCRdb table lists in-frame clones only, not all of them. The sample holds about 120,000 clones, about 89% seen once. The CDR3 is 13 residues long. Germline loops: CDR1 LNHDA, CDR2 SQIVND (reference sequence). The J segment lost 4 bases and the V segment lost 5 bases, leaving 4 bases of the junction unmatched. This chain links TRBV19 with TRBJ2-5; TRBD1 matches at 7 bases. This TCR derives from a woman in her 70s with acute or convalescent COVID-19. The sequenced sample was peripheral blood. CDR3 region: CASSPTGVETQYF. The CDR3, as DNA: TGTGCCAGTAGTCCAACAGGGGTAGAGACCCAGTACTTC. The variable domain in full, with the rest retrieved from reference TRBV19 and TRBJ2-5, is DGGITQSPKYLFRKEGQNVTLSCEQNLNHDAMYWYRQDPGQGLRLIYYSQIVNDFQKGDIAEGYSVSREKKESFPLTVTSAQKNPTAFYLCASSPTGVETQYFGPGTRLLVL.